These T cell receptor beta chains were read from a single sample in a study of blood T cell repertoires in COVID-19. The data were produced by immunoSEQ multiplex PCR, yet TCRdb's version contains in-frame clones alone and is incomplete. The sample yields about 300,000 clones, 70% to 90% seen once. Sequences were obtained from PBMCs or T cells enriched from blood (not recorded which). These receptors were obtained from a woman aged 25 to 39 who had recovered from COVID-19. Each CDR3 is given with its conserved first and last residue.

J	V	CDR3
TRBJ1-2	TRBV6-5	CASSPDSNYYGYTF
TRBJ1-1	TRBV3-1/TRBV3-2	CASSNRENTEAFF
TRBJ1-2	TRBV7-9	CASLLPPREGNYGYTF
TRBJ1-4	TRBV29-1	CSVGVFEKLFF
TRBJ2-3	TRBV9	CASSPRTTPSNTQYF
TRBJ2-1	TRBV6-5	CASTQDHRSYNEQFF
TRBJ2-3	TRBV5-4	CASSLYQAGGGTDTQYF
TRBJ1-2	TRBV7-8	CASSLSTGPANNYGYTF
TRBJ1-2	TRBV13	CASSLFQGARDGYTF
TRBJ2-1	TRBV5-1	CASSPRTSGAHNEQFF
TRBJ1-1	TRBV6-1	CASSELLEAFF
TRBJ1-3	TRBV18	CASSPTGGLRSGNTIYF
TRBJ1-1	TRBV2	CASSGTDYTEAFF
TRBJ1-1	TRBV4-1	CASSQDTAGGEAFF
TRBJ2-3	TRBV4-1	CASSQGGLGVSQYF
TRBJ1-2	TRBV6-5	CASGLGQLYGYTF
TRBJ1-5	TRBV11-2	CASSMDRGNQPQHF
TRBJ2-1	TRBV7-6	CASSLSQGTYNEQFF
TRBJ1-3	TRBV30	CAWDRGPGNTIYF
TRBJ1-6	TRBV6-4	CASSDSASYNSPLHF
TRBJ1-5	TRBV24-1	CATSAGGGNQPQHF
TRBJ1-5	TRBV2	CASSPIRTGLDRYSNQPQHF
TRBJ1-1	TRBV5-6	CASSLGAGVNTEAFF
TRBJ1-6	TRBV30	CAWVSRPRSRRVSPLHF
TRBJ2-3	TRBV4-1	CASSQDLVPGGAGVTDTQYF
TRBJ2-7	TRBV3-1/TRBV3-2	CASSSSYEQYF
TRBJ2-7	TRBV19	CASSIRQGMYEQYF
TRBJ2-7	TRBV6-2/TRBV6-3	CASSYSGLGQSSYEQYF
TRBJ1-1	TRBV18	CASSPLRHLNTEAFF
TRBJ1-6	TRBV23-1	CASSQTALQFVVRGHNSPLHF
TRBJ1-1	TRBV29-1	CSVHTGGLLEAFF
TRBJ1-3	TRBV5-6	CASSLPQISGNTIYF
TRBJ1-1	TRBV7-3	CASSSSPGNTEAFF
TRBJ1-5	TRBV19	CASRTQGSNQPQHF
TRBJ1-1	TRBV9	CASSVAGGGAFF
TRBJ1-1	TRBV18	CASSPSPGGRGDTEAFF
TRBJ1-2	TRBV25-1	CASSDPSRNYGYTF
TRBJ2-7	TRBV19	CASSIRQGMYEQYF
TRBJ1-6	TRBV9	CASSVGVGESPLHF
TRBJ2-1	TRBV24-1	CATSDSTRHSLTYNEQFF
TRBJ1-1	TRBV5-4	CASSLAQVNTEAFF
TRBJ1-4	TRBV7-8	CASSVSQGWEKLFF
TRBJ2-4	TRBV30	CAWSVLGQGAFRLAKNIQYF
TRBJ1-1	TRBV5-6	CASSWQGGTEAFF
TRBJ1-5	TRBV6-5	CASNTQGLVQPQHF
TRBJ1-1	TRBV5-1	CASSLSSRGTEAFF